This record concerns one T cell receptor (beta chain) sequence. Assay: immunoSEQ multiplex PCR; the TCRdb copy retains only in-frame clones and omits some. The sample includes some 14,000 clones, roughly 83% of them seen just once. The sample originates from a study of blood T cell repertoires in COVID-19. About the research overall: Collection of acute and convalescent COVID-19 samples took place in the United States, Italy and Spain.

Germline CDR1 MNHNY, CDR2 SVGAGI (reference sequence). J was trimmed by 10 bases and V by 2 bases; bases with no gene match: 10. This CDR3 has 15 amino acids. Sequencing used peripheral blood. The clonotype was recovered from a man aged 40-55 years with active or convalescent COVID-19. The J gene is TRBJ2-1, the V gene TRBV6-6, with 8 positions matching TRBD1. The CDR3 loop reads CASSYETGEVKEQFF. CDR3 sequence (DNA): TGTGCCAGCAGTTACGAGACAGGGGAGGTAAAGGAGCAGTTCTTC.